This T cell receptor beta chain was captured by sequencing in a study of OX40 agonist ivuxolimab in advanced cancers. Here immunoSEQ multiplex PCR was the method, and the copy in TCRdb shows in-frame clones only, minus some. The sample includes some 62,000 clones, just under 85% of them seen just once. The trim removed 5 bases at V and 2 bases at J, leaving 6 bases unmatched. Germline V gives CDR1 LNHDA, CDR2 SQIVND (reference sequence). The length of the CDR3 is 16 residues. The input for sequencing was CD4+ or CD8+ T cells sorted from blood, taken in a trial of the OX40 agonist ivuxolimab. This TCR came from an adult with an advanced solid tumor such as melanoma, head and neck, liver or kidney cancer. The chain employs TRBV19 and TRBJ2-3; 11 nucleotides match TRBD2. The CDR3 DNA sequence: TGTGCCAGTAGTCAGGGACTAGCGGAGCTCACAGATACGCAGTATTTT. This encodes CASSQGLAELTDTQYF.